This T cell receptor beta chain is drawn from a study of cytomegalovirus exposure and HLA in healthy donors. General study points: Most of the TCR beta V segments (in an earlier analysis) were productive either about 87% or about 30% of the time. With later analysis, a missense DCLRE1C variant became linked to TCR beta V- and J-gene trimming.

All the people who gave samples were healthy bone marrow donors. Remarks on this clone: Antigen: not known.

PCR used 60 Vbeta primers and 13 Jbeta primers. Measured with immunoSEQ multiplex PCR; TCRdb has only the in-frame clones, and not every one. The listing records 100,000 to 150,000 clones. Trimming cost V 2 bases and J 6 bases; bases outside gene matches: 17. From germline, CDR1 is LGHNA and CDR2 YNFKEQ. This CDR3 is built from 19 residues. The TCR comes from a man aged 35-49 years in good health and CMV-seronegative. Sequenced sample: PBMCs. The rearrangement joins TRBV4-2 to TRBJ2-2, with 8 bases identical to TRBD2. CDR3 residues: CASSQTGLGPAVGAGELFF. In DNA, the CDR3 is TGTGCCAGCAGCCAAACGGGACTAGGGCCCGCCGTGGGCGCCGGGGAGCTGTTTTTT.